These T cell receptor beta chains were read from a single sample in a study of blood T cell repertoires in COVID-19. TCRdb's table, derived via immunoSEQ multiplex PCR, lists solely in-frame clones and lacks some. The sample lists about 260,000 clones, 84% occurring once. Sequencing input: peripheral blood. These receptors were collected from a human donor in a cohort sampled during active COVID-19. Each CDR3 is given without its conserved first and last residue.

TRBJ2-1,TRBV5-1,ASSPPSSYNEQF
TRBJ2-3,TRBV2,ASNVDSEGSQY
TRBJ2-2,TRBV6-1,ASRETSGGNTGELF
TRBJ2-2,TRBV4-3,ASRPGGGVNTGELF
TRBJ2-7,TRBV5-1,ASSSLTSGVDEQY
TRBJ2-7,TRBV6-6,ASSRPTVGYRLGEQY
TRBJ1-6,TRBV11-2,ASSPAGQINSPLH
TRBJ2-1,TRBV10-3,AISVAGGNNEQF
TRBJ1-1,TRBV3-1/TRBV3-2,ASSQDPGATEAF
TRBJ1-6,TRBV3-1/TRBV3-2,ASSQDSVRGNSPLH
TRBJ1-2,TRBV28,ASEDGAGYGYT
TRBJ2-7,TRBV10-2,ASSRDFQNYEQY
TRBJ1-4,TRBV5-4,ASSSGQGTGGNEKLF
TRBJ2-1,TRBV6-2/TRBV6-3,ASSYDGTGVYNEQF
TRBJ1-1,TRBV6-2/TRBV6-3,ASSPNPMGQHTEAF
TRBJ2-1,TRBV5-1,ASSLAGGRGGEQF
TRBJ2-4,TRBV19,ASHGGPQDIQY
TRBJ1-2,TRBV6-2/TRBV6-3,ASSPPRNYGYT
TRBJ2-5,TRBV9,ASSVDSLETQY
TRBJ2-7,TRBV23-1,ASSQSGDRGQKSSYEQY
TRBJ2-3,TRBV9,ASSARLALAADTQY
TRBJ2-7,TRBV27,ASSPQGQGAGEQY
TRBJ2-5,TRBV5-1,ASSSGHTQETQY
TRBJ1-1,TRBV9,ASSGRDSLNTEAF
TRBJ2-3,TRBV7-2,ASSFGGGNTDTQY
TRBJ2-5,TRBV5-1,ASSIGTSGRTETQY